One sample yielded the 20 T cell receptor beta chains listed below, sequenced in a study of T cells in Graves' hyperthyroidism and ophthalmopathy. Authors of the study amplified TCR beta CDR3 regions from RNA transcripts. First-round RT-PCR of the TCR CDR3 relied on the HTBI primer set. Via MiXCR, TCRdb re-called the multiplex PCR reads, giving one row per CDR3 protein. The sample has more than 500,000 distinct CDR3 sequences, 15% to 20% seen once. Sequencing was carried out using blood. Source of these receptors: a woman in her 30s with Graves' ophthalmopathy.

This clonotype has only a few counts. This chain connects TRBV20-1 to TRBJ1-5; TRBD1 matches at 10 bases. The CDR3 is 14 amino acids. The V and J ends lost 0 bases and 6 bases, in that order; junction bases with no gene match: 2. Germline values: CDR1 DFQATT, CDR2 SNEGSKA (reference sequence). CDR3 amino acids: CSAREGQGSQPQHF. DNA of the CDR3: TGCAGTGCTAGAGAGGGACAGGGGAGTCAGCCCCAGCATTTT.

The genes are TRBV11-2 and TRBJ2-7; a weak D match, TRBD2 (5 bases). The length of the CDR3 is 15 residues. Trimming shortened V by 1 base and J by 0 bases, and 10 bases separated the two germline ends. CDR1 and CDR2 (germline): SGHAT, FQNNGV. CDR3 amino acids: CASSLGGLGSYEQYF. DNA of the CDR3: TGTGCCAGCAGCTTAGGAGGGTTGGGCTCCTACGAGCAGTACTTC.

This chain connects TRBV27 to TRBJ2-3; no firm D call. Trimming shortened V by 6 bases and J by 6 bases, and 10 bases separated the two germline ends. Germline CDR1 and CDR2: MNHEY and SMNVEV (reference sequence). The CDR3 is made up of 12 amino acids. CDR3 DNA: TGTGCCAGCAGCCGAGTTTGGGATACGCAGTATTTT. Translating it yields CASSRVWDTQYF.

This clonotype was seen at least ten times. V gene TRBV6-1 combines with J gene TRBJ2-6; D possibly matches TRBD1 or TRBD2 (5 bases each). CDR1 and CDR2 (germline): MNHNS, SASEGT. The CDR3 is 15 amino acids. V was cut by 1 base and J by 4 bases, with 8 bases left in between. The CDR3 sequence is CASSEEGRGANVLTF. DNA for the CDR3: TGTGCCAGCAGTGAAGAGGGGAGAGGGGCCAACGTCCTGACTTTC.

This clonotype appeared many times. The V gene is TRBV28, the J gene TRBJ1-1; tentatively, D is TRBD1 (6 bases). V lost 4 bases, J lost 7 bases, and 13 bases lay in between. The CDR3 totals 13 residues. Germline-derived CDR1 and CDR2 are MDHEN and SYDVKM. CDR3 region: CASSSIQGYEAFF. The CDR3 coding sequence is TGTGCCAGCAGTTCCATACAGGGATATGAAGCTTTCTTT.

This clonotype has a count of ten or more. The CDR3 DNA reads TGTGCCAGCAGCTTAGACAGGGGGCTTGGCTATGGCTACACCTTC. It yields the protein CASSLDRGLGYGYTF. This sequence joins TRBV7-2 and TRBJ1-2, with TRBD1 identical over 9 bases. The germline V gene has CDR1 SGHTA and CDR2 FQGNSA. There are 15 residues in the CDR3. V shed 1 base and J 4 bases; nucleotides not matched to a gene: 4.

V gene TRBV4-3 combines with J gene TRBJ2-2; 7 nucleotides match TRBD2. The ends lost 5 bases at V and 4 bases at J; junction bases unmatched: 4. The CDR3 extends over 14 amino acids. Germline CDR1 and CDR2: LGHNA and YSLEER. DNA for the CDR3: TGCGCCAGCAGCGGGACTACGTTCACCGGGGAGCTGTTTTTT. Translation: CASSGTTFTGELFF.

The chain's CDR3 is CATRAGAKNIQYF. The CDR3 DNA reads TGTGCCACCCGGGCGGGGGCCAAAAACATTCAGTACTTC. V usage is TRBV19 and J usage is TRBJ2-4; a possible D gene is TRBD2 (6 bases). V dropped 10 bases and J dropped 1 base, with 11 bases sitting between them. The CDR3 spans 13 residues. The germline V gene encodes CDR1 LNHDA and CDR2 SQIVND (reference sequence).

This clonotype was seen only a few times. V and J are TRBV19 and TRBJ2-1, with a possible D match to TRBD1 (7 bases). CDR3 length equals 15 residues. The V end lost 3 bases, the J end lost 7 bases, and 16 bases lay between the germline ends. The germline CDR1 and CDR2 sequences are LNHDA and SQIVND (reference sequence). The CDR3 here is CASSIVGGQRNEQFF. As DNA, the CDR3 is TGTGCCAGTAGTATCGTCGGGGGACAGAGAAATGAGCAGTTCTTC.

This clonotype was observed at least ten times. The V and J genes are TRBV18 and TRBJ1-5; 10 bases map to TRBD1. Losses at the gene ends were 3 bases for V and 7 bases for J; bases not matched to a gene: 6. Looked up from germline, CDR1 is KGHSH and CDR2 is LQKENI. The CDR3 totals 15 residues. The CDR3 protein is CASSPGTGASQPQHF. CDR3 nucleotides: TGTGCCAGCTCACCCGGGACAGGGGCGTCACAGCCCCAGCATTTT. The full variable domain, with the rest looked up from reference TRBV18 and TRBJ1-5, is NAGVMQNPRHLVRRRGQEARLRCSPMKGHSHVYWYRQLPEEGLKFMVYLQKENIIDESGMPKERFSAEFPKEGPSILRIQQVVRGDSAAYFCASSPGTGASQPQHFGDGTRLSIL.

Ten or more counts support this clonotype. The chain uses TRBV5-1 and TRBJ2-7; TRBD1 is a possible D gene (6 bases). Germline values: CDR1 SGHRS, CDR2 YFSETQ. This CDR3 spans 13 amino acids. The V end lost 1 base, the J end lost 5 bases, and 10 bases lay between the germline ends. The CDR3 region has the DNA TGCGCCAGCAGCTTGATGGGGGCTGACGAGCAGTACTTC. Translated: CASSLMGADEQYF.

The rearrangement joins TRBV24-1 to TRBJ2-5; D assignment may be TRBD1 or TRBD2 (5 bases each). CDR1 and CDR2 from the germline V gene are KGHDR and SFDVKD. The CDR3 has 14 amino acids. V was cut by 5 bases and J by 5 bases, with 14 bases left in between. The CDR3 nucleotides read TGTGCCACCAGTGCCCCCGGGACGCGGGAGACCCAGTACTTC. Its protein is CATSAPGTRETQYF.

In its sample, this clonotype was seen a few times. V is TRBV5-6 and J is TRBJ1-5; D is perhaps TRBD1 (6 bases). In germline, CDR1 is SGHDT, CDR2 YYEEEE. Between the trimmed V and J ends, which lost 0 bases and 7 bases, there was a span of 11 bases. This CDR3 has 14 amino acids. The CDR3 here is CASSLAPRGQPQHF. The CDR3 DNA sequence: TGTGCCAGCAGCTTGGCCCCCAGGGGCCAGCCCCAGCATTTT.

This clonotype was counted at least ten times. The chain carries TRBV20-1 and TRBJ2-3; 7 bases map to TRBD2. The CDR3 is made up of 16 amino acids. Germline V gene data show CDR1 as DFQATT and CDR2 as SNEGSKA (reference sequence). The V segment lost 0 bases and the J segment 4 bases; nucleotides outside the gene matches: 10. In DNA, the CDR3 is TGCAGTGCTAGAGATGACAGCGGGAAGGGCCCAGATACGCAGTATTTT. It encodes CSARDDSGKGPDTQYF.

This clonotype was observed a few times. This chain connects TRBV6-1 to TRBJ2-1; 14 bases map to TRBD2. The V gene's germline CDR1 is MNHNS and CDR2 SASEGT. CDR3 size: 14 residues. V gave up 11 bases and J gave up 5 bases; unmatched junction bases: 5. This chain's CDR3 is CAARLAGGDNEQFF. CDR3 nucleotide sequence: TGTGCCGCCCGACTAGCGGGAGGGGACAATGAGCAGTTCTTC.

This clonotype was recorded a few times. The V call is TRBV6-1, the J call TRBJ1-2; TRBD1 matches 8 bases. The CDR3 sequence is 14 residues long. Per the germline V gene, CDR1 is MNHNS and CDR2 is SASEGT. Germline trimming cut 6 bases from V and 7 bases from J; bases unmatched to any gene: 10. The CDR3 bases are TGTGCCAGCAGCCGGAGGCAGGGGGCCGGTGGCTACACCTTC. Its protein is CASSRRQGAGGYTF.

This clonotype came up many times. CDR3 residues: CAWSDFELAAETQYF. Written as DNA, the CDR3 is TGTGCCTGGAGTGACTTTGAATTGGCAGCAGAGACCCAGTACTTC. This sequence joins TRBV30 and TRBJ2-5; no reliable D call. The CDR3 length is 15 residues. Germline V gene sequence: CDR1 GTSNPN, CDR2 SVGIG (reference sequence). Trimming cost V 1 base and J 4 bases, with 16 bases left between them. Combining the CDR3 with reference TRBV30 and TRBJ2-5 gives the whole variable domain SQTIHQWPATLVQPVGSPLSLECTVEGTSNPNLYWYRQAAGRGLQLLFYSVGIGQISSEVPQNLSASRPQDRQFILSSKKLLLSDSGFYLCAWSDFELAAETQYFGPGTRLLVL.

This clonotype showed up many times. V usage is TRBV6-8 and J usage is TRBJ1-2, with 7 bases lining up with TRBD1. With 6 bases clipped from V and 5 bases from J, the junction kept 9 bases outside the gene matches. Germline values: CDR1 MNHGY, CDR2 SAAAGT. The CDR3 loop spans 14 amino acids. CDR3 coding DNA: TGTGCCAGCAGGACGGGACAGCACGTATATGGCTACACCTTC. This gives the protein CASRTGQHVYGYTF.

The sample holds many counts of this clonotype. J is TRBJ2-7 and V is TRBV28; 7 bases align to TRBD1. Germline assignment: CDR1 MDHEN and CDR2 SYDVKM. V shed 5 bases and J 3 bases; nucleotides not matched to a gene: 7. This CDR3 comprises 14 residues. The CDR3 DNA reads TGTGCCAGCAGTCCGACAGGGAACGTCTACGAGCAGTACTTC. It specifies CASSPTGNVYEQYF. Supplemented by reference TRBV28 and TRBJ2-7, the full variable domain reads DVKVTQSSRYLVKRTGEKVFLECVQDMDHENMFWYRQDPGLGLRLIYFSYDVKMKEKGDIPEGYSVSREKKERFSLILESASTNQTSMYLCASSPTGNVYEQYFGPGTRLTVT.

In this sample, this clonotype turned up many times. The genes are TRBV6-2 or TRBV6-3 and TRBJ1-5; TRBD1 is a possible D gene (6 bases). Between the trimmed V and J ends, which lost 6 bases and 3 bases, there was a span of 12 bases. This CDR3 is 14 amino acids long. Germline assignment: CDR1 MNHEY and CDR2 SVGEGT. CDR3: CASSQQGPNQPQHF. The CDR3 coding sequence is TGTGCCAGCAGCCAACAGGGACCCAATCAGCCCCAGCATTTT.